This T cell receptor (beta chain) derives from a study of cytomegalovirus exposure and HLA in healthy donors. The CDR3 runs 15 residues. The V gene lost 0 bases and the J gene lost 2 bases, with 12 bases spanning the gap. Germline-derived CDR1 and CDR2 are SGHRS and YFSETQ. This PCR relied on a set of 60 Vbeta primers and 13 Jbeta primers. TCRdb's copy holds only in-frame clones and misses some; the assay was immunoSEQ multiplex PCR. This table has 310,000 or so clones, 70% to 90% appearing once. The TCR sequence derives from a young woman in good health and CMV-seronegative. The sequencing input was PBMCs. The chain uses TRBV5-1 and TRBJ2-7, with a possible D match to TRBD2 (5 bases). CDR3 residues: CASSLDFRGTYEQYF. DNA of the CDR3: TGCGCCAGCAGCTTGGACTTCCGGGGAACCTACGAGCAGTACTTC.